Each of the 20 T cell receptor beta chains below was sequenced from the same sample in a study of Ad26.COV2.S vaccination and SARS-CoV-2 variants. Produced via immunoSEQ multiplex PCR; TCRdb's table is partial and in-frame only. The sample contains 150,000 to 200,000 clones, about 83% of which appear only once. The input for sequencing was peripheral blood, taken after recovery from COVID-19. Every receptor here comes from a human donor who had recovered from COVID-19.

The J gene is TRBJ2-1, the V gene TRBV6-5; 10 positions agree with TRBD2. Germline CDR1 MNHEY, CDR2 SVGAGI. V was clipped by 4 bases and J by 6 bases; unmatched bases: 6. The CDR3 length is 15 residues. The CDR3 is CASSSLAGAGNEQFF. The CDR3 DNA reads TGTGCCAGCAGTTCCCTAGCGGGAGCTGGCAATGAGCAGTTCTTC.

This chain uses TRBV5-1 with TRBJ1-4; D is undetermined. This CDR3 comprises 15 residues. The V end lost 4 bases, the J end lost 0 bases, and 10 bases lay between the germline ends. Germline CDR1 reads SGHRS; CDR2 reads YFSETQ. As DNA, the CDR3 is TGCGCCAGCAGCCCCAACGGTGCAACTAATGAAAAACTGTTTTTT. Amino acid sequence: CASSPNGATNEKLFF.

A few counts support this clone. This rearrangement joins TRBV5-6 to TRBJ1-5; D unresolved. Germline CDR1 is SGHDT and CDR2 is YYEEEE. Trimming stripped 0 bases from V and 3 bases from J, with 16 bases between. CDR3 length equals 17 residues. CDR3 region: CASSLGVDPGLNQPQHF. CDR3 DNA: TGTGCCAGCAGCTTGGGTGTCGACCCAGGCCTCAATCAGCCCCAGCATTTT.

CDR3 coding DNA: TGTGCCAGCAGTTTAGAAGGCAGGGCAACCGGGGAGCTGTTTTTT. Its protein is CASSLEGRATGELFF. V is TRBV27 and J is TRBJ2-2, with D possibly TRBD1 on 5 matching bases. The V end was cut by 2 bases, the J end by 5 bases, with 12 bases between. This CDR3 region has 15 residues. The germline V gene has CDR1 MNHEY and CDR2 SMNVEV (reference sequence).

The chain has TRBV29-1 and TRBJ1-1; tentatively, D is TRBD1 (6 bases). The CDR3 is made up of 12 amino acids. Trimming pared 8 bases from V and 4 bases from J, leaving 14 bases between. Germline V gene sequence: CDR1 SQVTM, CDR2 ANQGSEA. The CDR3 spells CSTQGGSTEAFF. CDR3 in DNA: TGCAGCACACAGGGCGGTTCCACTGAAGCTTTCTTT.

This clone was detected only once. This chain links TRBV9 with TRBJ1-1, with 10 bases aligning to TRBD1. Unmatched junction bases numbered 6, after V lost 4 bases and J lost 6 bases. Per the germline V gene, CDR1 is SGDLS and CDR2 is YYNGEE. The CDR3 covers 14 residues. CDR3 nucleotide sequence: TGTGCCAGCAGCCCGGGGACAGGGGAAGCTGAAGCTTTCTTT. It is translated as CASSPGTGEAEAFF.

V and J are TRBV6-5 and TRBJ2-3, with D perhaps matching TRBD2 (7 bases). This CDR3 contains 14 residues. V dropped 5 bases and J dropped 2 bases, with 11 bases sitting between them. Looked up from germline, CDR1 is MNHEY and CDR2 is SVGAGI. CDR3 bases: TGTGCCAGCAGTCGCGGGGGCCCCACAGATACGCAGTATTTT. This translates into CASSRGGPTDTQYF.

This clone was observed many times. The chain carries TRBV6-5 and TRBJ1-6, with TRBD1 as a possible D gene (6 bases). From germline, CDR1 is MNHEY and CDR2 SVGAGI. This CDR3 has 14 residues. The V end was cut by 9 bases, the J end by 10 bases, with 19 bases between. The CDR3 spells CASSSTGPGSPLHF. In DNA form, the CDR3 reads TGTGCCAGTTCCTCCACAGGGCCAGGCTCACCCCTCCACTTT.

The genes are TRBV19 and TRBJ2-1; TRBD2 matches 7 bases. The CDR3 spans 15 residues. V lost 2 bases to trimming and J lost 4 bases; unmatched junction nucleotides: 5. CDR1 and CDR2 from the germline V gene are LNHDA and SQIVND (reference sequence). CDR3 region: CASSILAETYNEQFF. CDR3 nucleotide sequence: TGTGCCAGTAGTATACTAGCGGAGACTTACAATGAGCAGTTCTTC.

The chain employs TRBV3-1 (or the pseudogene TRBV3-2) and TRBJ1-4, with a weak D call TRBD1 (6 bases). CDR3 size: 13 residues. Germline-derived CDR1 and CDR2 are LGHDT and YNNKEL (reference sequence). V was trimmed by 4 bases and J by 6 bases, leaving 9 bases between them. The CDR3 sequence: CASSPGGHEKLFF. CDR3 bases: TGTGCCAGCAGCCCGGGGGGCCATGAAAAACTGTTTTTT.

This chain connects TRBV7-9 to TRBJ2-7; possibly TRBD2 for D (5 bases). Deletions cut 5 bases from V and 6 bases from J, with 17 bases between. Germline loops: CDR1 SEHNR, CDR2 FQNEAQ (reference sequence). This CDR3 spans 14 amino acids. The CDR3 bases are TGTGCCAGCAGCCTCGACGGGGTCCGAACCGAGCAGTACTTC. Residues: CASSLDGVRTEQYF.

The rearrangement uses TRBV2 and TRBJ1-5, with unresolved D. Germline assignment: CDR1 SNHLY and CDR2 FYNNEI. V lost 4 bases to trimming and J lost 5 bases, with 15 bases between them. This CDR3 has 15 amino acids. CDR3 bases: TGTGCCAGCAGTGTAGGAGTTACCCGTTATCAGCCCCAGCATTTT. Translating it yields CASSVGVTRYQPQHF.

The chain couples TRBV29-1 to TRBJ1-2; TRBD1 matches 8 bases. Germline V gives CDR1 SQVTM, CDR2 ANQGSEA. The CDR3 runs to 12 residues. With 3 bases clipped from V and 11 bases from J, the junction kept 8 bases outside the gene matches. The CDR3 coding sequence is TGCAGCGTTGATTCAGGGGGCGTGCATTACACCTTC. As protein: CSVDSGGVHYTF.

The chain has TRBV5-1 and TRBJ1-4; a weak D match, TRBD1 (5 bases). Trimming pared 5 bases from V and 4 bases from J, leaving 15 bases between. From germline, CDR1 is SGHRS and CDR2 YFSETQ. The CDR3 has 15 amino acids. The CDR3 spells CASSFGHSNNEKLFF. In nucleotides, the CDR3 is TGCGCCAGCAGTTTTGGACACTCGAATAATGAAAAACTGTTTTTT.

The CDR3 bases are TGTGCCTCTCGTGACCGTAGTCGAGGTTGGAGGGATGGCTACACCTTC. This encodes CASRDRSRGWRDGYTF. J is TRBJ1-2 and V is TRBV30; D is unresolved. The CDR3 has 16 residues. The germline V gene has CDR1 GTSNPN and CDR2 SVGIG (reference sequence). The ends were cut back, 7 bases at V and 6 bases at J, with 27 bases in the middle.

This clone showed up just a few times. The chain is built from TRBV2 and TRBJ2-1; D not certain. Trimming pared 6 bases from V and 0 bases from J, leaving 12 bases between. CDR1 and CDR2 from the germline V gene are SNHLY and FYNNEI. This CDR3 comprises 15 residues. The CDR3, as DNA: TGTGCCAGCAGAAAAGACTTGAGCTCCTACAATGAGCAGTTCTTC. Amino acid sequence: CASRKDLSSYNEQFF.

This chain connects TRBV5-1 to TRBJ1-2; 7 nucleotides match TRBD1. Germline CDR1 SGHRS, CDR2 YFSETQ. This CDR3 is 17 amino acids long. V lost 0 bases and J lost 4; bases outside the gene matches: 12. The CDR3 coding sequence is TGCGCCAGCAGCTTGGGGGGTGGACAGGCAGCCCCCTATGGCTACACCTTC. This codes for CASSLGGGQAAPYGYTF.

J is TRBJ1-4 and V is TRBV5-1; possibly TRBD1 for D (6 bases). The CDR3 sequence is 14 residues long. Germline loops: CDR1 SGHRS, CDR2 YFSETQ. Trimming left V 9 bases short and J 7 bases short, with 19 bases between. CDR3 in DNA: TGCGCCACGGGGGCGGGCGAAAAGGGTGAAAAACTGTTTTTT. Amino acids: CATGAGEKGEKLFF.

This rearrangement joins TRBV4-1 to TRBJ2-6; no clear D gene. The V end lost 1 base, the J end lost 2 bases, and 6 bases lay between the germline ends. The CDR3 extends over 15 amino acids. The V gene's germline CDR1 is MGHRA and CDR2 YSYEKL. As DNA, the CDR3 is TGCGCCAGCAGCCAAGCTCTCGCTGGGGCCAACGTCCTGACTTTC. Translating it yields CASSQALAGANVLTF.

V and J are TRBV14 and TRBJ2-1; the D is unclear. Germline V gene data show CDR1 as SGHDN and CDR2 as FVKESK. The CDR3 spans 12 residues. V dropped 3 bases and J dropped 5 bases, with 5 bases sitting between them. The DNA of the CDR3 is TGTGCCAGCAGCCATGAGAACAATGAGCAGTTCTTC. It codes for CASSHENNEQFF.